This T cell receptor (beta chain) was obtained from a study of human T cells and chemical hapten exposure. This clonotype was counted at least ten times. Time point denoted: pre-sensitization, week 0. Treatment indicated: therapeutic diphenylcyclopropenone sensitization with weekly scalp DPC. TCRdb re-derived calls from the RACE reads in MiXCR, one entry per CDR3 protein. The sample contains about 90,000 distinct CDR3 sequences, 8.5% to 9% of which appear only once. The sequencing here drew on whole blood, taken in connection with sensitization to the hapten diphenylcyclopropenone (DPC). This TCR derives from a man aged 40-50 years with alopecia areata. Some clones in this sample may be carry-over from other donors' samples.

This CDR3 reads CAIRTGTSGRATSDNEQFF. CDR3 coding DNA: TGTGCCATCAGGACGGGGACTAGCGGGAGGGCCACATCAGACAATGAGCAGTTCTTC. This sequence joins TRBV10-3 and TRBJ2-1; 16 bases align to TRBD2. Germline assignment: CDR1 ENHRY and CDR2 SYGVKD. The ends lost 6 bases at V and 5 bases at J; junction bases unmatched: 13. This CDR3 is 19 amino acids long.